Below, 4 T cell receptor beta chains from the same sample are listed, as sequenced in a study of blood T cell repertoires in COVID-19. Clones were sequenced by immunoSEQ multiplex PCR, and TCRdb holds only the in-frame ones, with some missing. Here the sample spans about 350,000 clones, 87% being singletons. Material: PBMCs or T cells enriched from blood (not recorded which). The receptors stem from a woman aged 25 to 39 who had recovered from COVID-19.

This chain uses TRBV5-6 with TRBJ1-2; TRBD1 matches 9 bases. Germline CDR1 reads SGHDT; CDR2 reads YYEEEE. The V gene end was trimmed by 4 bases and the J gene end by 8 bases; junction bases not matched to a gene: 9. The CDR3 spans 14 residues. The CDR3 nucleotides read TGTGCCAGCAGCCAAACGGACAGGGGTAGAGGCTACACCTTC. This codes for CASSQTDRGRGYTF.

The genes are TRBV9 and TRBJ2-3, with D possibly being TRBD2 (5 bases). Trimming cost V 3 bases and J 0 bases, with 11 bases left between them. Germline CDR1 SGDLS, CDR2 YYNGEE. The CDR3 runs to 15 residues. CDR3 sequence: CASSGGLPSTDTQYF. CDR3 coding DNA: TGTGCCAGCAGCGGTGGACTTCCGAGCACAGATACGCAGTATTTT.

This rearrangement joins TRBV13 to TRBJ1-2; no clear D gene. The germline V gene has CDR1 PRHDT and CDR2 FYEKMQ (reference sequence). V dropped 2 bases and J dropped 4 bases, with 8 bases sitting between them. This CDR3 has 13 amino acids. CDR3 DNA: TGTGCCAGCAGCTTAAAGGAGTTCTATGGCTACACCTTC. Its translation: CASSLKEFYGYTF.

V and J are TRBV4-1 and TRBJ1-2; tentatively, D is TRBD1 (6 bases). CDR1 MGHRA and CDR2 YSYEKL come from the germline V gene. The V gene lost 4 bases and the J gene lost 5 bases, with 17 bases spanning the gap. CDR3 length: 15 residues. CDR3 nucleotide sequence: TGCGCCAGCAGCCCTACGGACAGTGGGGGATATGGCTACACCTTC. Translated: CASSPTDSGGYGYTF.